A selection of T cell receptor beta chains follows, all from one sample in a study of blood T cell repertoires in COVID-19. The repertoire was sequenced with immunoSEQ multiplex PCR; TCRdb's copy has only in-frame clones and lacks some. The data contain some 290,000 clones, roughly 89% of them singletons. The sequencing input was peripheral blood. Every receptor here comes from a middle-aged woman with COVID-19, enrolled during active disease. Each CDR3 is given with its conserved first and last residue. D genes are given only for firm matches. Clone size, where shown, is once, few, many, or a class for clones that have expanded.

d_gene	abundance	v_gene	j_gene	CDR3aa	CDR3nt
NA	NA	TRBV7-2	TRBJ2-2	CASSLASQGRNTGELFF	TGTGCCAGCAGCTTAGCTAGCCAGGGGAGAAACACCGGGGAGCTGTTTTTT
TRBD1	NA	TRBV27	TRBJ2-7	CASSLRGQGSYEQYF	TGTGCCAGCAGTTTACGAGGACAGGGCTCCTACGAGCAGTACTTC
NA	few	TRBV7-6	TRBJ1-6	CASSPTGSSSYNSPLHF	TGTGCCAGCAGCCCTACAGGGTCCAGCTCCTATAATTCACCCCTCCACTTT
TRBD2	NA	TRBV5-1	TRBJ2-1	CASSPREGPGREQFF	TGCGCCAGCAGCCCCAGGGAGGGGCCCGGGCGGGAGCAGTTCTTC
NA	once	TRBV2	TRBJ2-7	CASSRDRPGGTYEQYF	TGTGCCAGCAGTAGGGACAGACCCGGCGGGACATACGAGCAGTACTTC
TRBD2	NA	TRBV6-4	TRBJ2-1	CASSVNGGSGTNEQFF	TGTGCCAGCAGTGTTAACGGCGGGAGCGGGACCAATGAGCAGTTCTTC
NA	NA	TRBV12-5	TRBJ1-5	CASASGNQPQHF	TGTGCTAGTGCCAGTGGCAATCAGCCCCAGCATTTT
NA	NA	TRBV11-2	TRBJ2-7	CASSLPGVAYEQYF	TGTGCCAGCAGCTTACCGGGGGTCGCGTACGAGCAGTACTTC
NA	NA	TRBV19	TRBJ2-7	CASSPGYRDTPKQYF	TGTGCCAGTAGTCCCGGGTACCGGGACACCCCTAAGCAGTACTTC
NA	NA	TRBV11-3	TRBJ2-7	CASSFGGQELNEQYF	TGTGCCAGCAGCTTCGGCGGGCAGGAGCTGAACGAGCAGTACTTC
TRBD2	NA	TRBV6-2/TRBV6-3	TRBJ2-7	CASSSSGSKLEQYF	TGTGCCAGCAGTTCCAGCGGGAGTAAACTCGAGCAGTACTTC
NA	NA	TRBV28	TRBJ2-7	CASSFPKTGGYEQYF	TGTGCCAGCAGTTTTCCCAAGACAGGAGGCTACGAGCAGTACTTC
TRBD1	NA	TRBV27	TRBJ1-3	CASRGQGAGNTIYF	TGTGCCAGCAGGGGACAGGGGGCTGGAAACACCATATATTTT
TRBD2	NA	TRBV19	TRBJ2-7	CASSIFALAGDSSYEQYF	TGTGCCAGTAGTATTTTCGCGCTAGCGGGAGATTCATCCTACGAGCAGTACTTC
TRBD2	NA	TRBV5-4	TRBJ2-7	CASSAGGLSYEQYF	TGTGCCAGCAGCGCGGGGGGCCTCTCCTACGAGCAGTACTTC
NA	NA	TRBV11-2	TRBJ1-6	CASSLEAPYNSPLHF	TGTGCCAGCAGCTTAGAGGCACCCTATAATTCACCCCTCCACTTT
NA	NA	TRBV28	TRBJ1-1	CASRSPVGKAFF	TGTGCCAGTAGATCCCCAGTGGGCAAAGCTTTCTTT
NA	NA	TRBV28	TRBJ2-4	CASSFGYLGSESIQYF	TGTGCCAGCAGTTTTGGGTATCTAGGTAGTGAGAGCATTCAGTACTTC
TRBD2	NA	TRBV3-1/TRBV3-2	TRBJ2-3	CASSQEGLAGASTDTQYF	TGTGCCAGCAGCCAAGAGGGACTAGCGGGGGCTAGCACAGATACGCAGTATTTT
TRBD1	NA	TRBV2	TRBJ2-5	CASSPRRTGEETQYF	TGTGCCAGCAGTCCTAGGAGAACAGGGGAAGAGACCCAGTACTTC
TRBD2	NA	TRBV27	TRBJ2-7	CASSLAGTSGYEQYF	TGTGCCAGCAGTCTTGCCGGGACTAGCGGGTACGAGCAGTACTTC
NA	NA	TRBV25-1	TRBJ1-1	CASSLGSGTPKAFF	TGTGCCAGCAGTTTAGGATCCGGGACACCAAAAGCTTTCTTT
NA	NA	TRBV7-9	TRBJ2-7	CASSPIEVREQYF	TGTGCCAGCAGCCCCATAGAGGTACGTGAGCAGTACTTC
TRBD1	NA	TRBV28	TRBJ1-2	CASTTGGRLYGYTF	TGTGCCAGCACAACAGGGGGTCGATTATATGGCTACACCTTC
TRBD1	NA	TRBV4-1	TRBJ1-1	CASSQEGRLMTGGAFF	TGCGCCAGCAGCCAGGAGGGAAGACTTATGACAGGGGGAGCTTTCTTT
NA	NA	TRBV15	TRBJ2-3	CATSRPGLLGTDTQYF	TGTGCCACCAGCAGACCCGGACTACTAGGGACAGATACGCAGTATTTT
TRBD1	NA	TRBV5-4	TRBJ2-7	CASSPGQGIHYEQYF	TGTGCCAGCAGCCCTGGACAGGGAATTCACTACGAGCAGTACTTC
NA	NA	TRBV28	TRBJ1-1	CASSFVRATEAFF	TGTGCCAGCAGTTTTGTTAGAGCAACTGAAGCTTTCTTT
TRBD2	NA	TRBV6-4	TRBJ2-4	CASSAATSGGDSKNIQYF	TGTGCCAGCAGTGCCGCGACTAGCGGAGGAGATTCGAAAAACATTCAGTACTTC
NA	NA	TRBV11-3	TRBJ2-7	CASSRDSYEQYF	TGTGCCAGCAGCCGGGACTCCTACGAGCAGTACTTC
TRBD1	NA	TRBV6-6	TRBJ2-7	CASSYGGRGSYEQYF	TGTGCCAGCAGTTACGGCGGCAGGGGGTCCTACGAGCAGTACTTC
TRBD2	NA	TRBV19	TRBJ2-2	CASSTGLAGGMAGELFF	TGTGCCAGTAGTACGGGACTAGCGGGAGGAATGGCCGGGGAGCTGTTTTTT
NA	few	TRBV5-6	TRBJ1-1	CASSSGKSEAFF	TGTGCCAGCAGCTCCGGGAAATCTGAAGCTTTCTTT
NA	NA	TRBV5-6	TRBJ1-1	CASSPGEAEAFF	TGTGCCAGCAGCCCGGGGGAGGCTGAAGCTTTCTTT
TRBD1	NA	TRBV5-1	TRBJ2-7	CASSLRGTGNEQYF	TGCGCCAGCAGCTTGCGGGGGACAGGTAACGAGCAGTACTTC
NA	NA	TRBV27	TRBJ1-6	CASSLSGTVYNSPLHF	TGTGCCAGCAGTTTATCAGGCACAGTTTATAATTCACCCCTCCACTTT
NA	NA	TRBV28	TRBJ1-2	CASSSDSIGANYGYTF	TGTGCCAGCAGCTCCGACAGCATCGGAGCTAACTATGGCTACACCTTC
TRBD2	NA	TRBV19	TRBJ2-1	CASSIDRTSGGTRGVEQFF	TGTGCCAGTAGTATAGACCGGACTAGCGGGGGGACCCGGGGGGTGGAGCAGTTCTTC
TRBD1	NA	TRBV11-2	TRBJ1-2	CASSPRAGTVTGYTF	TGTGCCAGCAGCCCCCGGGCGGGGACAGTCACCGGCTACACCTTC
NA	NA	TRBV27	TRBJ1-2	CASSLSRTAGYTF	TGTGCCAGCAGTTTATCGAGAACAGCCGGCTACACCTTC
TRBD1	NA	TRBV12-3/TRBV12-4	TRBJ1-1	CASSPTGGFEAFF	TGTGCCAGCAGTCCGACAGGGGGTTTCGAAGCTTTCTTT